Listed here are 19 T cell receptor beta chains from one sample, sequenced in a study of T cells after yellow fever vaccination. TCRdb passed the 5' RACE reads through MiXCR, listing each CDR3 protein once. Here the sample spans 150,000 or so distinct CDR3 sequences, around 8.5% being singletons. Specimen: CD8+ T cells sorted from PBMCs, collected 45 days after the yellow fever booster vaccination. Receptors originate from a man younger than 35 who received the YFV17D yellow fever vaccine.

This clonotype appeared a few times. In nucleotides, the CDR3 is TGTGCCAGCAGCCAAGTCCCTCGTGAGGCTGAAGCTTTCTTT. Translation: CASSQVPREAEAFF. The chain is built from TRBV3-1 and TRBJ1-1; D call uncertain. V lost 1 base to trimming and J lost 6 bases, with 12 bases between them. Germline assignment: CDR1 LGHDT and CDR2 YNNKEL (reference sequence). The CDR3 covers 14 residues.

The rearrangement links TRBV7-3 to TRBJ2-2; D call uncertain. The CDR3 has 13 amino acids. Per germline, CDR1 SGHTA and CDR2 FQGTGA. V was pared by 5 bases and J by 4 bases, with 8 bases between. CDR3 residues: CASSAELTGELFF. The CDR3 DNA follows: TGTGCCAGCAGCGCCGAACTCACCGGGGAGCTGTTTTTT.

The J gene is TRBJ2-5, the V gene TRBV12-3 or TRBV12-4; weak D call: TRBD2 (7 bases). The CDR3 extends over 16 amino acids. The V gene lost 3 bases and the J gene lost 5 bases, with 19 bases spanning the gap. The CDR3 here is CASSLGGRGITETQYF. For the CDR3, the DNA is TGTGCCAGCAGTTTGGGGGGGCGGGGAATTACGGAGACCCAGTACTTC.

There are a few counts of this clonotype. The V call is TRBV4-3, the J call TRBJ2-1, with TRBD2 matching over 8 bases. Germline CDR1 LGHNA, CDR2 YSLEER. The CDR3 totals 15 residues. V lost 3 bases, J lost 3 bases, and 4 bases stayed unmatched. CDR3 nucleotide sequence: TGCGCCAGCAGCCAGACGGGGGGGATCTACAATGAGCAGTTCTTC. It yields the protein CASSQTGGIYNEQFF.

This clonotype appeared a few times. V and J are TRBV7-8 and TRBJ2-1; no clear D. Per germline, CDR1 SGHVS and CDR2 FQNEAQ. There are 12 residues in the CDR3. V lost 3 bases to trimming and J lost 9 bases, with 9 bases between them. The CDR3 region is CASSFVTFEQFF. Written as DNA, the CDR3 is TGTGCCAGCAGCTTCGTCACTTTTGAGCAGTTCTTC.

This clonotype was seen a few times. The chain recombines TRBV7-2 with TRBJ2-5, with D possibly called TRBD1 or TRBD2 (5 bases each). The germline V gene encodes CDR1 SGHTA and CDR2 FQGNSA. This CDR3 has 10 residues. V shed 5 bases and J shed 9 bases, with 7 bases lying between them. In DNA, the CDR3 is TGTGCCAGCAGCCGAGGGGCCCAGTACTTC. It yields the protein CASSRGAQYF.

This rearrangement joins TRBV27 to TRBJ2-3, with D hard to call. V shed 3 bases and J shed 0 bases, with 4 bases lying between them. CDR3 size: 13 residues. The V gene's germline CDR1 is MNHEY and CDR2 SMNVEV (reference sequence). Written as DNA, the CDR3 is TGTGCCAGCAGTTTCGACAGCACAGATACGCAGTATTTT. Protein: CASSFDSTDTQYF.

This clonotype showed up just a few times. The chain carries TRBV27 and TRBJ2-1; D unclear. The CDR3 runs 14 residues. Between the trimmed V and J ends, which lost 2 bases and 6 bases, there was a span of 11 bases. Germline values: CDR1 MNHEY, CDR2 SMNVEV (reference sequence). The CDR3 here is CASSLGVLRNEQFF. Written as DNA, the CDR3 is TGTGCCAGCAGTTTAGGAGTGCTACGCAATGAGCAGTTCTTC.

The chain carries TRBV29-1 and TRBJ2-3; possibly TRBD1 or TRBD2 for D (5 bases each). Germline loops: CDR1 SQVTM, CDR2 ANQGSEA. Trimming left V 7 bases short and J 6 bases short, with 23 bases between. The CDR3 runs 15 residues. CDR3 in amino acids: CSAAILGTPRDTQYF. The CDR3 DNA follows: TGCAGCGCTGCGATACTCGGGACCCCTCGGGATACGCAGTATTTT.

This clonotype was observed a handful of times. The chain carries TRBV7-6 and TRBJ1-2; the D is unclear. V lost 4 bases to trimming and J lost 4 bases, with 10 bases between them. Per the germline V gene, CDR1 is SGHVS and CDR2 is FNYEAQ. The CDR3 loop spans 13 amino acids. The CDR3 spells CASSSGPFYGYTF. CDR3 nucleotides: TGTGCCAGCAGCTCTGGGCCCTTCTATGGCTACACCTTC.

This clonotype occurred a few times. The chain is built from TRBV12-3 or TRBV12-4 and TRBJ1-2; perhaps TRBD1 as D (5 bases). The V gene lost 2 bases and the J gene lost 9 bases, with 13 bases spanning the gap. This CDR3 has 13 amino acids. CDR3 bases: TGTGCCAGCAGTTTACTCCGGGGGAGGAGCTACACCTTC. It translates to CASSLLRGRSYTF.

A few counts support this clonotype. The chain carries TRBV9 and TRBJ1-2; D is possibly TRBD1 (5 bases). V was cut by 7 bases and J by 5 bases, with 9 bases left in between. Germline V lookup: CDR1 SGDLS, CDR2 YYNGEE. The CDR3 is 11 amino acids. The CDR3 DNA follows: TGTGCCAGCCTCGGACATTATGGCTACACCTTC. Amino acid sequence: CASLGHYGYTF. The full variable domain, completed using reference TRBV9 and TRBJ1-2, is DSGVTQTPKHLITATGQRVTLRCSPRSGDLSVYWYQQSLDQGLQFLIQYYNGEERAKGNILERFSAQQFPDLHSELNLSSLELGDSALYFCASLGHYGYTFGSGTRLTVV.

The chain couples TRBV19 to TRBJ1-2; D is perhaps TRBD1 (6 bases). Germline loops: CDR1 LNHDA, CDR2 SQIVND (reference sequence). The CDR3 is 13 residues long. Trimming pared 10 bases from V and 5 bases from J, leaving 17 bases between. The CDR3 here is CATFPGTIYGYTF. The CDR3 DNA sequence: TGTGCCACCTTTCCCGGGACAATATATGGCTACACCTTC. The variable domain in full, with the rest retrieved from reference TRBV19 and TRBJ1-2, is DGGITQSPKYLFRKEGQNVTLSCEQNLNHDAMYWYRQDPGQGLRLIYYSQIVNDFQKGDIAEGYSVSREKKESFPLTVTSAQKNPTAFYLCATFPGTIYGYTFGSGTRLTVV.

The chain combines TRBV14 with TRBJ1-2; no reliable D call. This CDR3 comprises 15 residues. Germline V lookup: CDR1 SGHDN, CDR2 FVKESK. Trimming took 2 bases from V and 4 from J, leaving 14 bases between them. CDR3 in amino acids: CASSQRGPGLYGYTF. DNA of the CDR3: TGTGCCAGCAGCCAACGAGGTCCGGGCCTCTATGGCTACACCTTC.

This clonotype was counted a few times. V usage is TRBV7-3 and J usage is TRBJ2-2; 9 bases are a match to TRBD1. The CDR3 runs 15 residues. Germline values: CDR1 SGHTA, CDR2 FQGTGA. The ends lost 5 bases at V and 1 base at J; junction bases unmatched: 2. The CDR3 sequence: CASSGTGLNTGELFF. In DNA form, the CDR3 reads TGTGCCAGCAGCGGGACAGGGCTGAACACCGGGGAGCTGTTTTTT.

This clonotype was picked up a small number of times. The J gene is TRBJ1-1, the V gene TRBV19, with 8 bases lining up with TRBD1. In germline, CDR1 is LNHDA, CDR2 SQIVND (reference sequence). CDR3 length: 16 amino acids. V trimming: 3 bases; J trimming: 6 bases; junction bases outside the gene matches: 12. The CDR3 DNA sequence: TGTGCCAGTAGTATCAGGACAGGGAGAATCGGCGCTGAAGCTTTCTTT. Protein sequence: CASSIRTGRIGAEAFF. Full variable domain (remainder filled in from reference TRBV19 and TRBJ1-1): DGGITQSPKYLFRKEGQNVTLSCEQNLNHDAMYWYRQDPGQGLRLIYYSQIVNDFQKGDIAEGYSVSREKKESFPLTVTSAQKNPTAFYLCASSIRTGRIGAEAFFGQGTRLTVV.

In this sample, this clonotype turned up a few times. The chain links TRBV29-1 to TRBJ1-1; 11 bases line up with TRBD1. The V gene's germline CDR1 is SQVTM and CDR2 ANQGSEA. The trim removed 5 bases at V and 5 bases at J, leaving 4 bases unmatched. This CDR3 contains 13 residues. The CDR3 nucleotides are TGCAGCGTTTATAGGGACAGGGGGACTGAAGCTTTCTTT. Encoded protein: CSVYRDRGTEAFF.

V is TRBV7-9 and J is TRBJ2-7; 8 bases map to TRBD1. The CDR3 has 14 amino acids. Germline V gene lookup returns CDR1 SEHNR and CDR2 FQNEAQ (reference sequence). Germline trimming cut 3 bases from V and 2 bases from J; bases unmatched to any gene: 3. The DNA for the CDR3 is TGTGCCAGCAGCTTTCAGGGGGCGGCCTACGAGCAGTACTTC. Amino acids: CASSFQGAAYEQYF.

This clonotype was observed many times. This sequence joins TRBV12-3 or TRBV12-4 and TRBJ2-3; D gene unclear. V was pared by 3 bases and J by 6 bases, with 4 bases between. There are 11 residues in the CDR3. This CDR3 reads CASSFSDTQYF. The CDR3 bases are TGTGCCAGCAGTTTCTCGGATACGCAGTATTTT.